These 21 T cell receptor beta chains were all obtained from the same sample, sequenced in a study of human T cells and chemical hapten exposure listed by TCRdb under 2021. The receptor library was made with RACE. Sequencing was performed on a NextSeq 500. TCRdb took the public reads, trimmed them with fastp at Q25, ran MiXCR for clone calling and kept in-frame beta chains. Entries are consolidated by CDR3 protein sequence, retaining the most common genes and DNA. The sample table lists fewer than 80,000 distinct CDR3 sequences, around 10% of them with a count of one. 2% to 3% of the sample comes from the top ten. The sample's time point label, decoded: patch test 3, about 24 weeks after DPC sensitization. The treatment or condition label corresponds to: therapeutic diphenylcyclopropenone sensitization with weekly scalp DPC. Sequenced here: whole blood, sampled in connection with sensitization to the hapten diphenylcyclopropenone (DPC). These TCRs come from a woman under 40 with alopecia areata. Some clones in this sample may be carry-over from other donors' samples.

This sequence joins TRBV28 and TRBJ1-5; D is possibly TRBD1 (5 bases). The V end lost 2 bases, the J end lost 7 bases, and 12 bases lay between the germline ends. This CDR3 spans 14 amino acids. CDR1 MDHEN and CDR2 SYDVKM come from the germline V gene. The CDR3 region has the DNA TGTGCCAGCAGTTTAGGGGGATCCGGCCAGCCCCAGCATTTT. Translating it yields CASSLGGSGQPQHF.

This clonotype was found many times. The chain couples TRBV6-1 to TRBJ2-3; 7 bases are shared with TRBD1. The CDR3 covers 16 residues. Unmatched junction bases numbered 9, after V lost 5 bases and J lost 1 base. Germline loops: CDR1 MNHNS, CDR2 SASEGT. The CDR3 DNA reads as TGTGCCAGCAGTAGCCACAGGGGTCAGGGCACAGATACGCAGTATTTT. Its protein product is CASSSHRGQGTDTQYF.

Many counts were recorded for this clonotype. J is TRBJ2-4 and V is TRBV4-1; D is perhaps TRBD1 or TRBD2 (5 bases each). The V end lost 0 bases, the J end lost 1 base, and 16 bases lay between the germline ends. CDR1 is MGHRA and CDR2 is YSYEKL in the germline V gene. The CDR3 runs to 18 residues. The CDR3 DNA follows: TGCGCCAGCAGCCAAGATTTGGCAGGGAGTCTGGCCAAAAACATTCAGTACTTC. Protein: CASSQDLAGSLAKNIQYF.

This clonotype was seen a handful of times. The chain uses TRBV9 and TRBJ1-1, with a weak D call TRBD1 (5 bases). The germline gives CDR1 SGDLS, CDR2 YYNGEE. V lost 0 bases and J lost 5, with 14 bases in between. The CDR3 runs to 15 residues. The CDR3 nucleotides read TGTGCCAGCAGCGTAGGGGCCAGGGAGGGGACTGAAGCTTTCTTT. Translation gives CASSVGAREGTEAFF.

Worth noting for this clonotype: A much larger clone differs by one base, so this may be a read error. The V and J genes are TRBV4-1 and TRBJ1-2, with TRBD1 matching 7 bases. V lost 4 bases and J lost 3; bases outside the gene matches: 8. This CDR3 spans 15 amino acids. Per the germline V gene, CDR1 is MGHRA and CDR2 is YSYEKL. The CDR3 DNA is TGCGCCAGCAGCCTAGAGAGGGGGCGCGACTATGGCTACACCTTC. Its protein is CASSLERGRDYGYTF.

This chain links TRBV28 with TRBJ1-1, with TRBD1 identical over 8 bases. V was pared by 2 bases and J by 1 base, with 3 bases of the junction left unmatched. The V gene's germline CDR1 is MDHEN and CDR2 SYDVKM. The CDR3 runs to 15 residues. This chain's CDR3 is CASSLGQGRNTEAFF. DNA for the CDR3: TGTGCCAGCAGTTTAGGACAGGGCCGGAACACTGAAGCTTTCTTT.

The rearrangement links TRBV11-2 to TRBJ2-1; D may correspond to TRBD1 or TRBD2 (5 bases each). Trimming took off 7 bases at V and 5 bases at J, with 15 bases between the two ends. CDR1 and CDR2 (germline): SGHAT, FQNNGV. The length of the CDR3 is 14 residues. CDR3 DNA sequence: TGTGCCAGCACCACGGGGCAAGGGGACAATGAGCAGTTCTTC. Protein: CASTTGQGDNEQFF.

This clonotype was counted a single time. The chain links TRBV12-3 or TRBV12-4 to TRBJ2-7, with 10 bases fitting TRBD2. The V segment lost 1 base and the J segment 4 bases; nucleotides outside the gene matches: 7. This CDR3 region has 16 residues. The CDR3 spells CASSLGASGSLYEQYF. The CDR3 bases are TGTGCCAGCAGTTTAGGAGCTAGCGGGAGTTTGTACGAGCAGTACTTC.

At least ten counts were recorded for this clonotype. The V call is TRBV20-1, the J call TRBJ1-5; 9 bases line up with TRBD1. V dropped 3 bases and J dropped 3; count of bases not matched to a gene: 9. Germline-derived CDR1 and CDR2 are DFQATT and SNEGSKA (reference sequence). There are 16 residues in the CDR3. The CDR3 DNA follows: TGCAGTGCTAGGCGAGGGTGGGACAGGGTCAATCAGCCCCAGCATTTT. This translates into CSARRGWDRVNQPQHF.

The V call is TRBV7-9, the J call TRBJ2-7; TRBD1 matches 9 bases. Germline assignment: CDR1 SEHNR and CDR2 FQNEAQ (reference sequence). The V gene end was trimmed by 8 bases and the J gene end by 3 bases; junction bases not matched to a gene: 11. CDR3 length: 15 amino acids. Here the CDR3 DNA reads TGTGCCAGCGGCAGATCGGGACAGGGCGTCTACGAGCAGTACTTC. This gives the protein CASGRSGQGVYEQYF.

This clonotype was observed a handful of times. In nucleotides, the CDR3 is TGTGCCAGCAGCCCCGGGACAGTGGGCTTTTCACCCCTCCACTTT. Translation gives CASSPGTVGFSPLHF. The chain carries TRBV6-6 and TRBJ1-6, with 7 positions matching TRBD1. Germline loops: CDR1 MNHNY, CDR2 SVGAGI (reference sequence). J gave up 9 bases and V 6 bases, and 11 bases lay outside the gene matches. The CDR3 is 15 amino acids.

The sample holds many counts of this clonotype. The chain couples TRBV29-1 to TRBJ2-2; D ambiguous. This CDR3 is built from 14 residues. Trimming took off 6 bases at V and 3 bases at J, with 14 bases between the two ends. CDR1 SQVTM and CDR2 ANQGSEA come from the germline V gene. The CDR3 loop is CSVTVPSYTGELFF. The CDR3 DNA sequence: TGCAGCGTCACCGTCCCCTCTTACACCGGGGAGCTGTTTTTT.

The chain is built from TRBV7-9 and TRBJ2-1; 7 nucleotides align to TRBD2. Germline V gene data show CDR1 as SEHNR and CDR2 as FQNEAQ (reference sequence). The CDR3 is 15 residues long. With V trimmed by 4 bases and J by 0 bases, 3 bases remained unmatched. The DNA of the CDR3 is TGTGCCAGCAGCTCTAGCGGTGTCTCCTACAATGAGCAGTTCTTC. Its translation is CASSSSGVSYNEQFF.

The chain recombines TRBV12-3 or TRBV12-4 with TRBJ1-5; a weak D match, TRBD1 (6 bases). V lost 1 base, J lost 1 base, and 14 bases lay in between. The CDR3 is 17 amino acids. The CDR3 nucleotides are TGTGCCAGCAGTTTAGGGGGGGGCCTAAAAAGCAATCAGCCCCAGCATTTT. Amino acids: CASSLGGGLKSNQPQHF.

This clonotype was seen more than once but under ten times. CDR3 coding DNA: TGTGCCAGCAGTGGGCAGGGACAGAGGTATAACAATCAGCCCCAGCATTTT. Residues: CASSGQGQRYNNQPQHF. V gene TRBV6-1 combines with J gene TRBJ1-5; TRBD1 agrees at 7 bases. The CDR3 covers 17 residues. The germline gives CDR1 MNHNS, CDR2 SASEGT. The J segment lost 3 bases and the V segment lost 4 bases, leaving 12 bases of the junction unmatched.

The table lists this clonotype with many counts. V usage is TRBV5-5 and J usage is TRBJ1-5; 7 bases fit TRBD1. In germline, CDR1 is SGHKS, CDR2 YYEKEE (reference sequence). CDR3 size: 14 residues. With V trimmed by 0 bases and J by 6 bases, 3 bases remained unmatched. The DNA of the CDR3 is TGTGCCAGCAGCTTGGAGGCAGGGGGTCAGCCCCAGCATTTT. Encoded protein: CASSLEAGGQPQHF.

Notes on this clonotype: A read error may be the cause here, since a much bigger clone is one base away. CDR3 coding DNA: TGTGCCAGCAGGTTACCGGGTGATCCCTACAATGAGCAGTTCTTC. Its translation: CASRLPGDPYNEQFF. The chain couples TRBV5-5 to TRBJ2-1; D unclear. CDR3 size: 15 residues. The V end lost 5 bases, the J end lost 2 bases, and 14 bases lay between the germline ends. Germline lookup yields CDR1 SGHKS and CDR2 YYEKEE (reference sequence).

This clonotype was observed a few times. CDR3: CSVTDRVVNEQFF. CDR3 nucleotides: TGCAGCGTGACGGACCGAGTTGTTAATGAGCAGTTCTTC. The rearrangement links TRBV29-1 to TRBJ2-1; D is uncertain. The CDR3 has 13 residues. V gave up 6 bases and J gave up 7 bases, with 16 bases separating them. Germline V CDR1 and CDR2: SQVTM, ANQGSEA.

The CDR3 loop reads CASSDAGDSEAFF. Here the CDR3 DNA reads TGTGCCAGCAGTGATGCCGGGGACTCGGAAGCTTTCTTT. The V and J genes are TRBV25-1 and TRBJ1-1, with D maybe TRBD1 (5 bases). Germline-derived CDR1 and CDR2 are MGHDK and SYGVNS. The CDR3 loop spans 13 amino acids. Trimming removed 3 bases at V and 8 bases at J, with 13 bases between.

Many counts were recorded for this clonotype. This chain uses TRBV13 with TRBJ1-6, with D maybe TRBD1 (5 bases). The CDR3 sequence is 15 residues long. The germline V gene encodes CDR1 PRHDT and CDR2 FYEKMQ (reference sequence). Between the trimmed V and J ends, which lost 5 bases and 5 bases, there was a span of 13 bases. CDR3 region: CASSPIRDHNSPLHF. As DNA, the CDR3 is TGTGCCAGCAGCCCCATTAGGGACCATAATTCACCCCTCCACTTT.

This clonotype was picked up many times. This chain joins TRBV28 and TRBJ1-2; maybe TRBD1 (5 bases). The length of the CDR3 is 13 residues. Germline CDR1 MDHEN, CDR2 SYDVKM. V was clipped by 1 base and J by 4 bases, with 7 bases between them. The CDR3 loop is CASSLLGGYGYTF. The DNA for the CDR3 is TGTGCCAGCAGTTTATTGGGGGGCTATGGCTACACCTTC.